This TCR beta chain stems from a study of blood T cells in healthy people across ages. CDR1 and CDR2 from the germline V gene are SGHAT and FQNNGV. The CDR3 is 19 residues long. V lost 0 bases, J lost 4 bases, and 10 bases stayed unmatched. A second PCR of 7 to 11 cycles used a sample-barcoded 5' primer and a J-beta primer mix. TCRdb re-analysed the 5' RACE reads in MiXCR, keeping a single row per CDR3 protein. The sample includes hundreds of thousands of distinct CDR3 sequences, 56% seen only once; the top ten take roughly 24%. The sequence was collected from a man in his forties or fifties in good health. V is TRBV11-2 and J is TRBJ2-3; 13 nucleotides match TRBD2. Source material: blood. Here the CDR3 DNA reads TGTGCCAGCAGCTTAGACGGAGGACTAGCGGGAGTGAGGGCAGATACGCAGTATTTT. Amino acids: CASSLDGGLAGVRADTQYF. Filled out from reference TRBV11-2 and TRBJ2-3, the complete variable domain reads EAGVAQSPRYKIIEKRQSVAFWCNPISGHATLYWYQQILGQGPKLLIQFQNNGVVDDSQLPKDRFSAERLKGVDSTLKIQPAKLEDSAVYLCASSLDGGLAGVRADTQYFGPGTRLTVL.